This T cell receptor beta chain was recorded in a study of beta chain features in type 1 diabetes. Reverse transcribing all isolated RNA meant expressed TCRB transcripts were sequenced. Samples of naive, central memory and regulatory T cells yielded a mean of around 3.4 million reads. Sequencing used immunoSEQ multiplex PCR; TCRdb keeps in-frame clones, though not all of them. The data show over 200,000 clones, roughly a tenth seen once. On this clone itself: The target antigen is unknown.

Study observations and caveats: When Type 1 diabetes patients were examined, their TCRB CDR3s proved moderately but significantly shorter in all four CD4+ subsets. The question left open here concerned HLA type influencing TCRB rearrangement. When VDJ junctions were examined, type 1 diabetes patients showed fewer insertions and more deletions.

V dropped 8 bases and J dropped 7; count of bases not matched to a gene: 5. Germline CDR1 SGHTA, CDR2 FQGNSA. This CDR3 spans 12 amino acids. Sorting produced populations that all topped 95% purity. This chain uses TRBV7-2 with TRBJ2-7; 10 nucleotides agree with TRBD1. The sample comprised naive CD4+ T cells from blood. The sequence derives from a man aged 30 to 39 with type 1 diabetes. Here the CDR3 reads CASGTGVLEQYF. CDR3 DNA sequence: TGTGCCAGCGGGACAGGGGTGCTTGAGCAGTACTTC.